This entry features one T cell receptor beta chain sequence. The antigen is not known. Patients with a history of autoimmune disease or on systemic immunosuppression were excluded. From germline, CDR1 is SNHLY and CDR2 FYNNEI. The CDR3 covers 11 residues. V was clipped by 10 bases and J by 4 bases, with 10 bases between them. Clones were sequenced by immunoSEQ multiplex PCR, and TCRdb holds only the in-frame ones, with some missing. Of around 11,000 clones listed, roughly four fifths were seen once; the top ten hold roughly a third. The record originates from a study of OX40 agonist ivuxolimab in advanced cancers. Study-wide background: While on treatment, patients had intravenous ivuxolimab at 0.01 to 10 mg/kg every 2 weeks.

Study-wide points: Among T cells, CD8+ cells averaged more expanded clones than CD4+ cells.

This chain uses TRBV2 with TRBJ1-1; D ambiguous. The sequence was obtained from an adult with an advanced solid tumor such as melanoma, head and neck, liver or kidney cancer. The material was CD4+ or CD8+ T cells sorted from blood, obtained in a trial of the OX40 agonist ivuxolimab. In nucleotides, the CDR3 is TGTGCCATCCTGCGTGGCACTGAAGCTTTCTTT. Translated, it gives CAILRGTEAFF.